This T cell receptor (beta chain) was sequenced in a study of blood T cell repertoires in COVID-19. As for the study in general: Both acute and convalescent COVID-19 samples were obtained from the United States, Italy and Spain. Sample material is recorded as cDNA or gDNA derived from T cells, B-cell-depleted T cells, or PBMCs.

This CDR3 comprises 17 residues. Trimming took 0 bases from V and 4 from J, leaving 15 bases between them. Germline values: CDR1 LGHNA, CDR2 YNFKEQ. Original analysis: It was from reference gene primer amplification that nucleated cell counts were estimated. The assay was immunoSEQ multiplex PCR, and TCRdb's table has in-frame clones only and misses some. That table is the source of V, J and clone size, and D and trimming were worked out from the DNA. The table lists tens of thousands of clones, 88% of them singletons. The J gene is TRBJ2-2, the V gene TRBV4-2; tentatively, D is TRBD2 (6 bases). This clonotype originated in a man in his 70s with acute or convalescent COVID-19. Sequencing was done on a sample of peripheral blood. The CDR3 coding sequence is TGTGCCAGCAGCCAAGATGACGCCGGGACTCCCACCGGGGAGCTGTTTTTT. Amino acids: CASSQDDAGTPTGELFF.